The clone carrying this TCR beta chain was counted a single time. Antigen: not known. The data are from a study of cytomegalovirus exposure and HLA in healthy donors. Overall study results and limits: It was taken for granted in presence/absence analyses that sequencing depth across donors was roughly uniform.

The PCR had 60 Vbeta and 13 Jbeta primers. The table came from immunoSEQ multiplex PCR; TCRdb's copy has only in-frame clones and leaves some out. The top ten hold approximately 5.6% of the sample, which has over 30,000 clones, around three quarters seen once. The V segment lost 0 bases and the J segment 7 bases; nucleotides outside the gene matches: 3. The V gene's germline CDR1 is MRHNA and CDR2 SNTAGT. The CDR3 length is 14 residues. The V call is TRBV6-4, the J call TRBJ2-1; TRBD2 matches 7 bases. The source material was PBMCs. This clonotype was obtained from a male donor in good health and CMV-seronegative. The CDR3 here is CASSDSREPNEQFF. Here the CDR3 DNA reads TGTGCCAGCAGTGACTCGCGGGAGCCTAATGAGCAGTTCTTC.